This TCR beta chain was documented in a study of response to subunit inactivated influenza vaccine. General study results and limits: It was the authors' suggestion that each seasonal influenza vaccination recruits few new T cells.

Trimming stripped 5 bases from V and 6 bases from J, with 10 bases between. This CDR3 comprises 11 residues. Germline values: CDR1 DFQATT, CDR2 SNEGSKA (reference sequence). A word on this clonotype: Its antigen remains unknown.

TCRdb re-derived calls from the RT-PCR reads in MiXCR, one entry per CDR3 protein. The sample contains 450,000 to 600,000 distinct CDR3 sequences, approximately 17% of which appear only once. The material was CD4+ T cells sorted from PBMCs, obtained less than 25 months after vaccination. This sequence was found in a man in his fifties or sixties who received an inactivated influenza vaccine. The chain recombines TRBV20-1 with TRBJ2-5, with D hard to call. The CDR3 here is CSAPLPQTQYF. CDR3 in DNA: TGCAGTGCTCCTCTGCCGCAGACCCAGTACTTC.